This TCR beta chain was captured in a study of identical twins. With template switching, a universal primer site was added, and the cDNA carried unique molecular identifiers. TCRdb reprocessed the 5' RACE reads with MiXCR, giving one entry per CDR3 protein. The table records more than 1.5 million distinct CDR3 sequences, roughly 35% of them present only once. CDR1 and CDR2 (germline): SGHRS, YFSETQ. This CDR3 has 13 amino acids. Trimming took 8 bases from V and 3 from J; bases not matched to a gene: 7. In its sample, this clonotype was seen many times. The chain recombines TRBV5-1 with TRBJ2-7; TRBD1 agrees at 8 bases. The receptor was isolated from a newborn girl in good health. The sample comprised cord blood. CDR3 sequence (DNA): TGCGCCAGTAGTAAAACAGGGGGCTACGAGCAGTACTTC. Protein: CASSKTGGYEQYF.